This T cell receptor (beta chain) is drawn from a study of blood T cell repertoires in COVID-19. Looking at the study overall: Both acute and convalescent COVID-19 samples were obtained from the United States, Italy and Spain. From T cells, B-cell-depleted T cells, or PBMCs came the material, which was cDNA or gDNA.

Original data processing: It was from reference gene primer amplification that nucleated cell counts were estimated. TCRdb keeps only in-frame clones here, not all; method: immunoSEQ multiplex PCR. V, J and clone size were drawn from that table, and D and trimming were deduced from the DNA. In the table there are hundreds of thousands of clones, 87% of which are singletons. Patients at the Seattle site were enrolled during active infection and followed longitudinally. Germline CDR1 is SGHAT and CDR2 is FQNNGV. Losses at the gene ends were 2 bases for V and 7 bases for J; bases not matched to a gene: 6. There are 15 residues in the CDR3.

The genes are TRBV11-2 and TRBJ2-1; 9 bases are shared with TRBD2. Sequencing used peripheral blood. The source of this sequence is a woman aged 45-60 years with COVID-19, enrolled during active disease. The CDR3 DNA reads as TGTGCCAGCAGCTTAATAAGCGGGAGGCGGAATGAGCAGTTCTTC. Translated, it gives CASSLISGRRNEQFF.